This T cell receptor (beta chain) came from a study of T cell repertoires in cytomegalovirus infection. Study information: Carrying CMV and the relevant HLA type showed in public TCR beta signatures.

This clonotype has just a few counts. TCRdb re-called the reads through MiXCR, storing one row per CDR3 protein. The sample includes a few hundred thousand distinct CDR3 sequences, roughly an eighth of them seen just once. The germline gives CDR1 SNHLY, CDR2 FYNNEI. The CDR3 consists of 15 residues. Germline trimming cut 6 bases from V and 4 bases from J; bases unmatched to any gene: 9. Sequenced input: PBMCs. This receptor was taken from a human donor in good health (CMV status not recorded). Some clones in this sample may be carry-over from other donors' samples. V is TRBV2 and J is TRBJ2-3, with 8 positions matching TRBD2. The DNA for the CDR3 is TGTGCCAGCAGGAGAACGGGGGGGCCGGCAGATACGCAGTATTTT. It codes for CASRRTGGPADTQYF.